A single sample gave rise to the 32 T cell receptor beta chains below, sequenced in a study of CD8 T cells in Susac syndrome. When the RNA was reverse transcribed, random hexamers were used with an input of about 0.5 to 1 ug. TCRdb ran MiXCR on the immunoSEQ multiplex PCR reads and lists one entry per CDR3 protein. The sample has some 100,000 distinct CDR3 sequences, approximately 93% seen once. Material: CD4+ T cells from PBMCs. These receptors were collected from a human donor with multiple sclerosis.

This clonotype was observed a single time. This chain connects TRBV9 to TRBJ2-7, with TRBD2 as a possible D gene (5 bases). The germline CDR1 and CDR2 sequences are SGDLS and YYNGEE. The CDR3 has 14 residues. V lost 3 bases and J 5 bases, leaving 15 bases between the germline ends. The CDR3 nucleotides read TGTGCCAGCAGCGCCGGCTCCTCCGGGGACGAGCAGTACTTC. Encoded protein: CASSAGSSGDEQYF.

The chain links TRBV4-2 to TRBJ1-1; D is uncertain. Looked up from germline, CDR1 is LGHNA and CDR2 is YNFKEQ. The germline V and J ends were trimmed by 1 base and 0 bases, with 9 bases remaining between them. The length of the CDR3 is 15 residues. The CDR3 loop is CASSQASIMNTEAFF. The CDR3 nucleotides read TGTGCCAGCAGCCAAGCCAGTATAATGAACACTGAAGCTTTCTTT.

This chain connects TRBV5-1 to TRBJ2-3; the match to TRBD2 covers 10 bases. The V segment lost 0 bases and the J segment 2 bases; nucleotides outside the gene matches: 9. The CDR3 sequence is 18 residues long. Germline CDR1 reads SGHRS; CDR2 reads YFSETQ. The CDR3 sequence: CASSLEIAGGLPTDTQYF. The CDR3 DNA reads TGCGCCAGCAGCTTGGAGATAGCGGGGGGCCTCCCCACAGATACGCAGTATTTT.

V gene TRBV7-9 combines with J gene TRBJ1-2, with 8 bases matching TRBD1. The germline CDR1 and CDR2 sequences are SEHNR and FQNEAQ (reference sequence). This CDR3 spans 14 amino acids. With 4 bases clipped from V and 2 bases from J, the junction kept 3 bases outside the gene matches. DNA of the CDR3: TGTGCCAGCAGCTCAGGGGGCCACAACTATGGCTACACCTTC. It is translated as CASSSGGHNYGYTF.

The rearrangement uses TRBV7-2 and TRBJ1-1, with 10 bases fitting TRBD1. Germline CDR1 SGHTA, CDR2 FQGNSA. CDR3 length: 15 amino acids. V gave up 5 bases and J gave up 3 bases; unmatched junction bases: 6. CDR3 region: CASSPRTGGYTEAFF. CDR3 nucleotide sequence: TGTGCCAGCAGCCCGCGGACAGGGGGTTACACTGAAGCTTTCTTT.

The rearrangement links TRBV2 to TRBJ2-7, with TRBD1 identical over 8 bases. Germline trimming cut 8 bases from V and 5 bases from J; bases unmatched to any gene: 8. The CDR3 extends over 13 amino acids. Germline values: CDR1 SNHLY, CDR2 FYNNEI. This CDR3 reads CASRGTGWNEQYF. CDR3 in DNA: TGTGCCAGCCGTGGGACAGGTTGGAACGAGCAGTACTTC.

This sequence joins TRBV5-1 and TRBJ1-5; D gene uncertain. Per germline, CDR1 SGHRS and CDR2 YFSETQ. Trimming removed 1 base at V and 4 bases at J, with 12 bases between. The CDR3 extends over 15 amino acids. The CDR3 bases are TGCGCCAGCAGCTTGTCCCCATTAGGGAATCAGCCCCAGCATTTT. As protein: CASSLSPLGNQPQHF. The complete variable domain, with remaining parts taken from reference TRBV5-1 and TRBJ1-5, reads KAGVTQTPRYLIKTRGQQVTLSCSPISGHRSVSWYQQTPGQGLQFLFEYFSETQRNKGNFPGRFSGRQFSNSRSEMNVSTLELGDSALYLCASSLSPLGNQPQHFGDGTRLSIL.

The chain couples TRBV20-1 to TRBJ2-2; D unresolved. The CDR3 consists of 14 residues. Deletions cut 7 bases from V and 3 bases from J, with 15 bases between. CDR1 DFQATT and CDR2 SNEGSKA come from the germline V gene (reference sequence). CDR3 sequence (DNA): TGCAGTGTCCCGGACCGTAAAGACACCGGGGAGCTGTTTTTT. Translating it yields CSVPDRKDTGELFF.

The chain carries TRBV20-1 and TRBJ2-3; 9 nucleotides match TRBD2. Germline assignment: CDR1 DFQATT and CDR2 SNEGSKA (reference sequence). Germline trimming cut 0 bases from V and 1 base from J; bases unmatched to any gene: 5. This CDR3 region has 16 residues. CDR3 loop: CSARDEVAGGTDTQYF. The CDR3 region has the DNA TGCAGTGCTAGAGATGAGGTAGCGGGGGGCACAGATACGCAGTATTTT.

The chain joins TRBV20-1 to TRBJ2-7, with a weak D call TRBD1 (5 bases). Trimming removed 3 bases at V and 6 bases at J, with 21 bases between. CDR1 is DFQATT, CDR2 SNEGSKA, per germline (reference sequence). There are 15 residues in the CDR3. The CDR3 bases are TGCAGTGCTAGTACAGGAAACTCCGGGCGGTCCGAGCAGTACTTC. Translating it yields CSASTGNSGRSEQYF.

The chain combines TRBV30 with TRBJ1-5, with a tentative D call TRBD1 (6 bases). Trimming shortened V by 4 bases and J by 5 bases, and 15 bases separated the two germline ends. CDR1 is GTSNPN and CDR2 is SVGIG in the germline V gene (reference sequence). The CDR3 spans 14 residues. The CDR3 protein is CAWTRGLGDQPQHF. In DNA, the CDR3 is TGTGCCTGGACCAGGGGCCTGGGCGATCAGCCCCAGCATTTT.

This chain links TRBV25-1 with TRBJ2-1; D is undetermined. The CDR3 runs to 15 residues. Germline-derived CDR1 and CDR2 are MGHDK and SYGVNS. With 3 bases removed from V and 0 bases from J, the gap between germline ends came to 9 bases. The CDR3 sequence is CASSDGSSSYNEQFF. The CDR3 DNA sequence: TGTGCCAGCAGTGACGGCAGTAGCTCCTACAATGAGCAGTTCTTC.

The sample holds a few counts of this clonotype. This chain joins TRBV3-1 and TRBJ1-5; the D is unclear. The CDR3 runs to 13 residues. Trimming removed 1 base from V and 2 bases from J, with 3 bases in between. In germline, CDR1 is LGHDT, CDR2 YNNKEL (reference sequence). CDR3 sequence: CASSQGGNQPQHF. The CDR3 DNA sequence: TGTGCCAGCAGCCAAGGGGGCAATCAGCCCCAGCATTTT.

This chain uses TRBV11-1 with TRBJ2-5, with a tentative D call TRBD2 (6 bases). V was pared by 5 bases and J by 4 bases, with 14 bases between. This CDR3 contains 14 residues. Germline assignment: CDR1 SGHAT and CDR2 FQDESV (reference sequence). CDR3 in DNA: TGTGCCAGCAGCCCCCGGCAGGGAGGAGAGACCCAGTACTTC. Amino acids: CASSPRQGGETQYF.

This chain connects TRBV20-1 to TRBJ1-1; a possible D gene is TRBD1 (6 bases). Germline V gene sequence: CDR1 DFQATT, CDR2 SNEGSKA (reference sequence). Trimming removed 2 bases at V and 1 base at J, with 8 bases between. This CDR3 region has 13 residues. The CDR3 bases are TGCAGTGCTAGATCGACAGGGAACACTGAAGCTTTCTTT. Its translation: CSARSTGNTEAFF.

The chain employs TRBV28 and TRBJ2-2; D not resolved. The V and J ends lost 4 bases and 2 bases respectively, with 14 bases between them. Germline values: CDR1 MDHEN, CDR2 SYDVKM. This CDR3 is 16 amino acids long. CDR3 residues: CASSSPVPPNTGELFF. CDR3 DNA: TGTGCCAGCAGTTCCCCGGTTCCGCCAAACACCGGGGAGCTGTTTTTT.

The CDR3 loop reads CASSVALENSPLHF. CDR3 DNA sequence: TGTGCCAGCAGCGTAGCTCTGGAGAATTCACCCCTCCACTTT. V usage is TRBV9 and J usage is TRBJ1-6; D uncertain. Looked up from germline, CDR1 is SGDLS and CDR2 is YYNGEE. The CDR3 spans 14 residues. V lost 0 bases to trimming and J lost 7 bases, with 8 bases between them.

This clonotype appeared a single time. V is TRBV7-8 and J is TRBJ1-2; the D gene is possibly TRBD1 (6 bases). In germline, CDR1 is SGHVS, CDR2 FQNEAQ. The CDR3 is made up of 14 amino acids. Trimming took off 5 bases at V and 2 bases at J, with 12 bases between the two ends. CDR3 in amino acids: CASSTRTANYGYTF. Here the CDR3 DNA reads TGTGCCAGCAGCACCCGGACAGCCAACTATGGCTACACCTTC.

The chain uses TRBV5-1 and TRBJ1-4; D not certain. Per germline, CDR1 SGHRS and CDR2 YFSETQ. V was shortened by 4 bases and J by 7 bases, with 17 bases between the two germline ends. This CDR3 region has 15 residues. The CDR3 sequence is CASSRTDGLGEKLFF. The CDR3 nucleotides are TGCGCCAGCAGCCGCACCGACGGATTGGGTGAAAAACTGTTTTTT.

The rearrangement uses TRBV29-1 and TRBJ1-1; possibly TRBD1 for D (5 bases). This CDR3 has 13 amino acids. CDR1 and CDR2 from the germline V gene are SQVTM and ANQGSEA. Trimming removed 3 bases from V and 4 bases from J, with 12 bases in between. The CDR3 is CSVEAFQGTEAFF. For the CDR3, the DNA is TGCAGCGTTGAGGCCTTTCAGGGCACTGAAGCTTTCTTT.

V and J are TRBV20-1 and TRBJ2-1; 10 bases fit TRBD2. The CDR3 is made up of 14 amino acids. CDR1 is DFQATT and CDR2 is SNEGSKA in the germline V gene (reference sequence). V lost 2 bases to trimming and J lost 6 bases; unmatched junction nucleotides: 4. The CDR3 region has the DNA TGCAGTGCTAGACTAGCGGGGGACCTCAATGAGCAGTTCTTC. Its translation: CSARLAGDLNEQFF.

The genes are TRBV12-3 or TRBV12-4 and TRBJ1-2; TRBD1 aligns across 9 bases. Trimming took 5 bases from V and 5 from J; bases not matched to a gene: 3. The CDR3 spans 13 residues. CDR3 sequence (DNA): TGTGCCAGCAGTACCGGACAGGGGTATGGCTACACCTTC. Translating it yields CASSTGQGYGYTF.

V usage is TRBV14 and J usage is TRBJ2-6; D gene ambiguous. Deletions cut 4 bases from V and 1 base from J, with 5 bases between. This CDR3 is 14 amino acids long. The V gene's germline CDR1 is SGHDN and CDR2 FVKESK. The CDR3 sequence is CASSLESGANVLTF. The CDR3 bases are TGTGCCAGCAGCCTCGAGTCTGGGGCCAACGTCCTGACTTTC.

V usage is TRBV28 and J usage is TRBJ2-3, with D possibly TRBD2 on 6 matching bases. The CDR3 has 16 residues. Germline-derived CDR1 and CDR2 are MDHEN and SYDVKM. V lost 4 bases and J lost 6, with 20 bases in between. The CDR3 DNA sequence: TGTGCCAGCAGTTCCCCCGGGACTCCGCCCAGTGATACGCAGTATTTT. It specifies CASSSPGTPPSDTQYF.

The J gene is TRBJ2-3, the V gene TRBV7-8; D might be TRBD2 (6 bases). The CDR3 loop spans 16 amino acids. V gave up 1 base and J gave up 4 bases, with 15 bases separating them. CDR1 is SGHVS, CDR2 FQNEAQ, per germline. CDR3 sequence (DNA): TGTGCCAGCAGCTTAGATCTCTTCGGCGGGGCAGATACGCAGTATTTT. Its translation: CASSLDLFGGADTQYF.

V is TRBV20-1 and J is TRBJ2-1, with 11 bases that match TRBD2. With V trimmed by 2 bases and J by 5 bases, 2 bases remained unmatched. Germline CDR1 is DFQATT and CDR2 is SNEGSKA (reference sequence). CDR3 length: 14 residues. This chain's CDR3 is CSARPSGGNNEQFF. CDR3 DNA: TGCAGTGCTAGACCTAGCGGGGGGAACAATGAGCAGTTCTTC.

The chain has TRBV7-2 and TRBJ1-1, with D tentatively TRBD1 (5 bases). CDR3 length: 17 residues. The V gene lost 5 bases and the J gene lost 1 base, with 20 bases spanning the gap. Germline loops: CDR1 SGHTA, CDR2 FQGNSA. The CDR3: CASSRRGWTAGNTEAFF. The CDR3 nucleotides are TGTGCCAGCAGCCGAAGGGGATGGACTGCCGGGAACACTGAAGCTTTCTTT.

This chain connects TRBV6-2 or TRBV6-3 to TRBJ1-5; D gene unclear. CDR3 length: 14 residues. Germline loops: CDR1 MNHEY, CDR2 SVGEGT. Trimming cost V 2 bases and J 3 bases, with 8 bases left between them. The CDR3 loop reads CASSYGVSNQPQHF. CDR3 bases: TGTGCCAGCAGTTACGGAGTCTCCAATCAGCCCCAGCATTTT.

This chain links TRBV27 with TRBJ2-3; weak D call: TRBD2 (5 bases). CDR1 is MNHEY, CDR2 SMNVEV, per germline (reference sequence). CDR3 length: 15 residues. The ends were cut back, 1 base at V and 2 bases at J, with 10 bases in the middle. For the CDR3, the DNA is TGTGCCAGCAGTTTATTTGGACTCGTCACAGATACGCAGTATTTT. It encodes CASSLFGLVTDTQYF.

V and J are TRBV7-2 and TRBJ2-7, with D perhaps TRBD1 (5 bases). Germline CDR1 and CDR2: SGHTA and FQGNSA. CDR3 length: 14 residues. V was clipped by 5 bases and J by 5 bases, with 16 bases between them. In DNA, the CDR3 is TGTGCCAGCAGCCCCGGCAGGGCCGACCACGAGCAGTACTTC. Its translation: CASSPGRADHEQYF. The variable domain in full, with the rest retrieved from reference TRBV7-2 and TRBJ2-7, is GAGVSQSPSNKVTEKGKDVELRCDPISGHTALYWYRQSLGQGLEFLIYFQGNSAPDKSGLPSDRFSAERTGGSVSTLTIQRTQQEDSAVYLCASSPGRADHEQYFGPGTRLTVT.

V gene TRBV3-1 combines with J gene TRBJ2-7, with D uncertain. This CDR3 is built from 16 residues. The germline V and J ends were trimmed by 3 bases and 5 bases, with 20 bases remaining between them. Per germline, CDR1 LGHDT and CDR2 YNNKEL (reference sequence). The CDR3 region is CASSHSRATAAHEQYF. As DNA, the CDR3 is TGTGCCAGCAGCCACTCCCGGGCAACCGCAGCCCACGAGCAGTACTTC.

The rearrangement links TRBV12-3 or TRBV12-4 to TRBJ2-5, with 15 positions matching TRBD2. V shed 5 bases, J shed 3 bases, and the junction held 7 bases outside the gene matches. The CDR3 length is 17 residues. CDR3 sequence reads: CASSPPGLAGGEETQYF. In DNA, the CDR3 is TGTGCCAGCAGTCCCCCGGGACTAGCGGGGGGAGAAGAGACCCAGTACTTC.